The T cell receptor beta chain described here comes from a study of cytomegalovirus exposure and HLA in healthy donors. The CDR3 is 15 amino acids. Germline CDR1 is LGHNA and CDR2 is YNFKEQ. J lost 1 base, V lost 4 bases, and 4 bases had no gene match. In regard to this clone: The antigen remains undetermined.

General observations from the study: Follow-up analysis seemed to connect common viral pathogens with several of the most significant clusters identified. The availability of immune exposure information extended only to CMV serostatus. There were 164 TCR beta chains listed as cytomegalovirus-associated.

Primers: 60 Vbeta forward and 13 Jbeta reverse. Sequencing was performed with immunoSEQ multiplex PCR; in TCRdb, only in-frame clones are kept and a portion is missing. The top ten clones hold more than 1.5% of a sample with 150,000 to 200,000 clones, around 81% of them seen once. Sequencing was performed on PBMCs. The chain links TRBV4-2 to TRBJ2-3; 8 positions match TRBD1. This TCR came from a man younger than 35 in good health and CMV-seronegative. The CDR3 loop is CASSRGQGGTDTQYF. As DNA, the CDR3 is TGTGCCAGCAGCCGAGGACAGGGAGGCACAGATACGCAGTATTTT.